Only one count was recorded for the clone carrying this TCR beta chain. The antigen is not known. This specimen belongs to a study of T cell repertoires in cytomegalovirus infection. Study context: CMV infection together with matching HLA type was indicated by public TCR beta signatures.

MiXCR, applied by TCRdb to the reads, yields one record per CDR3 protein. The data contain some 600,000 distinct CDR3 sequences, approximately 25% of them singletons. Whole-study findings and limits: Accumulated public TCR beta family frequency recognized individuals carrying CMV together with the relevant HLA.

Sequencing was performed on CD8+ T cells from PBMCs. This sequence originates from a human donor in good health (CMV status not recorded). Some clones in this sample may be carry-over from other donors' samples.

The CDR3: CSAREVGGTRDTQYF. CDR3 bases: TGCAGTGCTAGAGAAGTCGGGGGAACGCGGGATACGCAGTATTTT. The rearrangement joins TRBV20-1 to TRBJ2-3; perhaps TRBD2 as D (6 bases). Trimming took 0 bases from V and 6 from J, leaving 16 bases between them. The CDR3 has 15 residues. The germline V gene has CDR1 DFQATT and CDR2 SNEGSKA (reference sequence).